This T cell receptor (beta chain) originates from a study of blood T cell repertoires in COVID-19. Overall study: The United States, Italy and Spain supplied acute and convalescent COVID-19 samples. PBMCs, B-cell-depleted T cells, or T cells were the source of the cDNA or gDNA that made up the material.

In the authors' methods: Reference gene primers were amplified, and this amplification served to estimate nucleated cell counts. The table came from immunoSEQ multiplex PCR; TCRdb's copy has only in-frame clones and leaves some out. That table is the source of V, J and clone size, and D and trimming were worked out from the DNA. The data hold about 270,000 clones, with about 83% observed a single time. This CDR3 spans 11 amino acids. Germline CDR1 reads LGHDT; CDR2 reads YNNKEL (reference sequence). V was trimmed by 3 bases and J by 11 bases, leaving 10 bases between them. J is TRBJ1-1 and V is TRBV3-1 (or the pseudogene TRBV3-2); D uncertain. What was sequenced was peripheral blood. The sequence was collected from a woman aged 45-65 years who had recovered from COVID-19. The DNA of the CDR3 is TGTGCCAGCAGCCACGGGAGAGGGGCTTTCTTT. It specifies CASSHGRGAFF.